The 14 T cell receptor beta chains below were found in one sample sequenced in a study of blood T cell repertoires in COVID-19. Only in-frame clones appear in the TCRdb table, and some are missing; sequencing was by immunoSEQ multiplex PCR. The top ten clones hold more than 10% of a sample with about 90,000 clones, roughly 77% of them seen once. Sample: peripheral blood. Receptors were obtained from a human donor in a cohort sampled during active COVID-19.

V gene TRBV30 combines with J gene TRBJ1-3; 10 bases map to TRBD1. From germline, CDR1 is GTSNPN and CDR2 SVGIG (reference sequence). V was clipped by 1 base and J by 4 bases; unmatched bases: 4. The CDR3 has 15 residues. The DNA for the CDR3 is TGTGCCTGGAGTGGGGGACAGGGGTTGGGAAACACCATATATTTT. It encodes CAWSGGQGLGNTIYF. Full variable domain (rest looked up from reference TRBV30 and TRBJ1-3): SQTIHQWPATLVQPVGSPLSLECTVEGTSNPNLYWYRQAAGRGLQLLFYSVGIGQISSEVPQNLSASRPQDRQFILSSKKLLLSDSGFYLCAWSGGQGLGNTIYFGEGSWLTVV.

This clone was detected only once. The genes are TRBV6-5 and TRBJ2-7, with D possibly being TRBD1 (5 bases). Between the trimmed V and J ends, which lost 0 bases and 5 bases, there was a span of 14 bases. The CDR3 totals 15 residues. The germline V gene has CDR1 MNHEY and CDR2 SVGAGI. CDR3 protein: CASSYSWAGSDEQYF. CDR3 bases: TGTGCCAGCAGTTACTCTTGGGCAGGGTCCGACGAGCAGTACTTC.

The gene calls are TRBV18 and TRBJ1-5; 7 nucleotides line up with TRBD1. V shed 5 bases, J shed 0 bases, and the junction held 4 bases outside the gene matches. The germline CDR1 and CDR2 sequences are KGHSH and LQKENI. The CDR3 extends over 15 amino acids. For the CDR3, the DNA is TGTGCCAGCTCATTGGCAGGGGGTAGCAATCAGCCCCAGCATTTT. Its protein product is CASSLAGGSNQPQHF.

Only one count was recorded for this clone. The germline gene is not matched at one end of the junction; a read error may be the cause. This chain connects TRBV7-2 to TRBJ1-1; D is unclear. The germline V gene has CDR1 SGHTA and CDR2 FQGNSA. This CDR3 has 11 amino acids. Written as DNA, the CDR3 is TGTGCCAGCAGCTTAGTCTTGCGGGCCTGGTTT. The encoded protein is CASSLVLRAWF.

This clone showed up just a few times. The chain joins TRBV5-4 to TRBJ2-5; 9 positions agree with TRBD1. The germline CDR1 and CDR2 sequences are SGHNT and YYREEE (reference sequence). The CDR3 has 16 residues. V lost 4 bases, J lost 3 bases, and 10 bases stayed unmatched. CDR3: CASSQLGTGFKETQYF. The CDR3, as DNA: TGTGCCAGCAGCCAGCTGGGGACAGGGTTCAAAGAGACCCAGTACTTC.

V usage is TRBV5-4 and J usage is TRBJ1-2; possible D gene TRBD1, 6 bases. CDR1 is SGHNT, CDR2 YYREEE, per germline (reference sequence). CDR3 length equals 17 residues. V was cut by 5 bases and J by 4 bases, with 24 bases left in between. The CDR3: CASSPDRGYRTRYGYTF. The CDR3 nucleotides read TGTGCCAGCAGTCCGGACAGAGGGTATAGGACGCGCTATGGCTACACCTTC.

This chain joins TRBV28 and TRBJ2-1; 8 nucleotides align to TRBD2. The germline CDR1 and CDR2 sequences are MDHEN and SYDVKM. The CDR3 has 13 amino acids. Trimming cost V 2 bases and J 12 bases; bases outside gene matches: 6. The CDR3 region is CASSLPRGGRQFF. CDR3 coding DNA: TGTGCCAGCAGTTTACCCCGGGGGGGCCGGCAGTTCTTC.

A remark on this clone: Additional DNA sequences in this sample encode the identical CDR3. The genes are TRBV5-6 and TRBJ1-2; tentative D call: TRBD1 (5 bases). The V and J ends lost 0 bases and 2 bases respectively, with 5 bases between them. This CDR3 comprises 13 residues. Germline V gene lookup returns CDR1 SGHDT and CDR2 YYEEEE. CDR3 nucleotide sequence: TGTGCCAGCAGCTTGGGACAGAACTATGGCTACACCTTC. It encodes CASSLGQNYGYTF.

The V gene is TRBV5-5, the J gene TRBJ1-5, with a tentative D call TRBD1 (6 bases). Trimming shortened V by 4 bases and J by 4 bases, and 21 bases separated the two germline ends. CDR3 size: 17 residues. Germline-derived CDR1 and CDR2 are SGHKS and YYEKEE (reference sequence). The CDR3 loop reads CASSPHRVPIENQPQHF. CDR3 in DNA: TGTGCCAGCAGCCCCCACAGGGTACCGATCGAAAATCAGCCCCAGCATTTT. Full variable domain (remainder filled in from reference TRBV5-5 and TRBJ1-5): DAGVTQSPTHLIKTRGQQVTLRCSPISGHKSVSWYQQVLGQGPQFIFQYYEKEERGRGNFPDRFSARQFPNYSSELNVNALLLGDSALYLCASSPHRVPIENQPQHFGDGTRLSIL.

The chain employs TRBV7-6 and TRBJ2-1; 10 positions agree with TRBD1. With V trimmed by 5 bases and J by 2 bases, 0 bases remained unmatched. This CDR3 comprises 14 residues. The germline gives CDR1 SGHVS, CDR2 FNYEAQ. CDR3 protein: CASSGTGAYNEQFF. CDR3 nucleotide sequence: TGTGCCAGCAGCGGGACAGGGGCCTACAATGAGCAGTTCTTC.

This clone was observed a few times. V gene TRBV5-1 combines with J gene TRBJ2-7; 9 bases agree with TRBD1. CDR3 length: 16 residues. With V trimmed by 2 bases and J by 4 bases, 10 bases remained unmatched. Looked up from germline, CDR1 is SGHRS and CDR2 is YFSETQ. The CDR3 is CASSFSPPGQGYEQYF. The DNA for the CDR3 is TGCGCCAGCAGCTTTTCCCCTCCGGGACAGGGTTACGAGCAGTACTTC.

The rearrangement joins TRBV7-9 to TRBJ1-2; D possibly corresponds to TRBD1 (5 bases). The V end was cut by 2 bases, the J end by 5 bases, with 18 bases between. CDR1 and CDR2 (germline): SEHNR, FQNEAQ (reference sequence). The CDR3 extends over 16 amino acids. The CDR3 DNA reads TGTGCCAGCAGCTTAACCCAGTCTAAGAAGGGGTATGGCTACACCTTC. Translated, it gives CASSLTQSKKGYGYTF.

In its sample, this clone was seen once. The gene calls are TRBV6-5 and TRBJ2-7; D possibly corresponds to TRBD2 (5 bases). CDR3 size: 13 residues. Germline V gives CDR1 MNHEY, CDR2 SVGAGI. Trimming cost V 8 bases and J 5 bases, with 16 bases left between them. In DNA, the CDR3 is TGTGCCAGCCGACCCGACGGGAATAACGAGCAGTACTTC. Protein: CASRPDGNNEQYF.

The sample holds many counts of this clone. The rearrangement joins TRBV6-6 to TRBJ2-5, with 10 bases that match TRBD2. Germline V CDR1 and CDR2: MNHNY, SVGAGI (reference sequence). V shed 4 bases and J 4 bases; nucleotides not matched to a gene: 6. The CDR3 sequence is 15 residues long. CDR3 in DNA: TGTGCCAGCAGTTCCGAGCGGGGGGGCGGAGAGACCCAGTACTTC. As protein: CASSSERGGGETQYF.